These 8 T cell receptor beta chains were all obtained from the same sample, sequenced in a study of shared T cell receptors in the human thymus. Clones were read by immunoSEQ multiplex PCR, and TCRdb kept only the in-frame ones, dropping some. The data contain almost 550,000 clones, approximately 80% of them singletons. The data also belong to a second study, concerning human thymus T cells.

Sequencing was performed on thymocytes. The receptors shown here come from a boy under three years old with a congenital heart defect.

The rearrangement uses TRBV7-6 and TRBJ2-6, with D possibly matching TRBD1 (6 bases). Germline V lookup: CDR1 SGHVS, CDR2 FNYEAQ. CDR3 size: 17 residues. V lost 0 bases to trimming and J lost 3 bases, with 12 bases between them. The CDR3 here is CASSLAATGSGANVLTF. CDR3 bases: TGTGCCAGCAGCTTAGCCGCTACAGGGAGTGGGGCCAACGTCCTGACTTTC.

This clone was detected once. The chain recombines TRBV28 with TRBJ1-5, with D perhaps TRBD1 (5 bases). Germline loops: CDR1 MDHEN, CDR2 SYDVKM. Trimming shortened V by 6 bases and J by 0 bases, and 12 bases separated the two germline ends. There are 15 residues in the CDR3. The CDR3 sequence: CASSLTEDSNQPQHF. The DNA of the CDR3 is TGTGCCAGCAGCTTGACAGAAGATAGCAATCAGCCCCAGCATTTT.

V usage is TRBV14 and J usage is TRBJ1-3; D remains unclear. The CDR3 has 13 residues. Germline CDR1 SGHDN, CDR2 FVKESK. V was cut by 0 bases and J by 3 bases, with 3 bases left in between. The CDR3 nucleotides read TGTGCCAGCAGCCAAGAACATGGAAACACCATATATTTT. Translated: CASSQEHGNTIYF.

The CDR3 spells CASSLCQEKLFF. In DNA form, the CDR3 reads TGTGCCAGCAGCTTATGTCAAGAAAAACTGTTTTTT. The gene calls are TRBV11-2 and TRBJ1-4, with D unclear. Trimming cost V 2 bases and J 8 bases, with 6 bases left between them. The CDR3 length is 12 residues. Per germline, CDR1 SGHAT and CDR2 FQNNGV.

With regard to this clone: Mismatch with germline at one junction end may stem from a read error. CDR3 sequence: CASSLVSREEHF. The CDR3 DNA sequence: TGTGCCAGCAGCTTGGTATCGCGGGAGGAACACTTC. The V call is TRBV5-4, the J call TRBJ2-7; 8 bases align to TRBD2. Germline CDR1 reads SGHNT; CDR2 reads YYREEE (reference sequence). CDR3 length: 12 residues.

The chain couples TRBV4-1 to TRBJ2-3; 7 bases line up with TRBD1. This CDR3 is built from 20 residues. CDR1 is MGHRA and CDR2 is YSYEKL in the germline V gene. V shed 1 base, J shed 2 bases, and the junction held 18 bases outside the gene matches. CDR3 sequence: CASSQVQWQTGESHTDTQYF. The CDR3, as DNA: TGCGCCAGCAGCCAAGTCCAATGGCAAACAGGGGAATCCCACACAGATACGCAGTATTTT.

This chain links TRBV28 with TRBJ1-5, with 7 bases lining up with TRBD1. The trim removed 10 bases at V and 1 base at J, leaving 16 bases unmatched. Germline V CDR1 and CDR2: MDHEN, SYDVKM. The CDR3 covers 17 residues. This CDR3 is CATSLGTDSISNQPQHF. CDR3 in DNA: TGTGCCACCAGCCTCGGGACAGATTCAATCAGCAATCAGCCCCAGCATTTT.

With regard to this clone: Additional DNA sequences in this sample encode the identical CDR3. The J gene is TRBJ2-7, the V gene TRBV19, with a tentative D call TRBD1 (6 bases). The V end was cut by 4 bases, the J end by 0 bases, with 10 bases between. This CDR3 contains 14 residues. Germline V gene data show CDR1 as LNHDA and CDR2 as SQIVND (reference sequence). The CDR3 sequence: CASSTTGTSYEQYF. CDR3 coding DNA: TGTGCCAGTAGTACCACAGGGACCTCCTACGAGCAGTACTTC.